This TCR beta chain is drawn from a study of STAT3 mutations in large granular lymphocyte leukemia. Study overall: Among longitudinally sequenced T-LGLL patients, roughly half had canonical activating STAT3 mutations detected.

Study-wide results and limits: In T-cell large granular lymphocyte leukemia, about half of patients showed multiple immunodominant subclonotypes.

For this clone: Antigen specificity is unknown.

TCRdb's copy holds only in-frame clones and misses some; the assay was immunoSEQ multiplex PCR. Among under 15,000 clones, more than 75% were seen once, and the ten largest hold approximately 33%. The receptor was isolated from a man aged 40-49 years with T-cell large granular lymphocyte leukemia. Some clones in this sample may be carry-over from other donors' samples. The sample consisted of peripheral blood mononuclear cells.

The CDR3 sequence: CASSLGNSGSPLHF. CDR3 sequence (DNA): TGCGCCAGCAGCTTGGGCAACAGTGGTTCACCCCTCCACTTT. The chain couples TRBV5-1 to TRBJ1-6; D is unresolved. The CDR3 is made up of 14 amino acids. Trimming pared 0 bases from V and 9 bases from J, leaving 10 bases between. Germline V CDR1 and CDR2: SGHRS, YFSETQ.